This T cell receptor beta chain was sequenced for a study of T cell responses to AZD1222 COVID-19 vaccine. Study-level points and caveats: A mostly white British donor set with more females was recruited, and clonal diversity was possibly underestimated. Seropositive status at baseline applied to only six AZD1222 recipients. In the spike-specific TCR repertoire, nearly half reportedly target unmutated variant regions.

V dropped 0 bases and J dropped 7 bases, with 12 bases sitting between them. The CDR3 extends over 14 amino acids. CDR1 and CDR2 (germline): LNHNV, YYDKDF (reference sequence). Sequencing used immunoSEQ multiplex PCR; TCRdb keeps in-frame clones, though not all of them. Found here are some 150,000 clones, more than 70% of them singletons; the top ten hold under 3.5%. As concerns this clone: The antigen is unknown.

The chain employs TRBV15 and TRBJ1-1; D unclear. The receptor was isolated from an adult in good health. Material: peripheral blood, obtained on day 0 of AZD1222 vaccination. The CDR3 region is CATSREVGQNEAFF. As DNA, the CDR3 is TGTGCCACCAGCAGAGAAGTCGGGCAGAATGAAGCTTTCTTT.